The rows below give T cell receptor beta chains drawn from one sample of a study of a mutant IDH1 vaccine in newly diagnosed glioma. Profiling relied on immunoSEQ multiplex PCR, and the TCRdb table lists in-frame clones only, not all of them. The sample consists of around 60,000 clones, roughly four fifths of them appearing once. These receptors are not linked to any known antigen. The material sequenced was PBMCs, taken from a glioma patient whose treatment included an IDH1 peptide vaccine. These TCRs come from a man between 25 and 39 years old with glioma. CDR3s include the opening cysteine and the closing phenylalanine or tryptophan. The D gene is left open where the match is weak. Expanded clones get a size class; other rows say once, few or many, or leave the size out.

D gene	J gene	clone size	V gene	CDR3 protein	CDR3 DNA
-	TRBJ2-1	few	TRBV2	CASKLDRSNEQFF	TGTGCCAGCAAACTTGACAGGTCCAATGAGCAGTTCTTC
TRBD2	TRBJ2-5	-	TRBV29-1	CSLRTSGGRETQYF	TGCAGCTTACGGACTAGCGGGGGGAGGGAGACCCAGTACTTC
-	TRBJ1-5	-	TRBV2	CASSEGDRSRRPQHF	TGTGCCAGCAGTGAGGGAGACAGAAGCCGTCGGCCCCAGCATTTT
-	TRBJ1-4	-	TRBV6-5	CASSYSMGREKLFF	TGTGCCAGCAGTTACTCGATGGGGAGGGAAAAACTGTTTTTT
-	TRBJ2-7	-	TRBV2	CASRRGGSYEQYF	TGTGCCAGCAGGCGCGGAGGCTCCTACGAGCAGTACTTC
-	TRBJ1-1	-	TRBV11-2	CASNLMNTEAFF	TGTGCCAGCAACCTTATGAACACTGAAGCTTTCTTT
-	TRBJ1-2	-	TRBV19	CASRTGGSSNYGYTF	TGTGCCAGTAGGACCGGGGGCAGTTCTAACTATGGCTACACCTTC
-	TRBJ2-5	-	TRBV5-1	CASSSNILQETQYF	TGCGCCAGCAGCTCAAATATACTCCAAGAGACCCAGTACTTC
-	TRBJ1-2	-	TRBV14	CASSQDPGLPLYGYTF	TGTGCCAGCAGCCAAGATCCGGGGTTGCCTCTCTATGGCTACACCTTC
-	TRBJ1-2	-	TRBV6-1	CASSEAPYGYGYTF	TGTGCCAGCAGTGAAGCCCCCTACGGGTATGGCTACACCTTC
-	TRBJ1-1	few	TRBV23-1	CASSQGRGLGTEAFF	TGCGCCAGCAGTCAGGGACGGGGACTGGGCACTGAAGCTTTCTTT